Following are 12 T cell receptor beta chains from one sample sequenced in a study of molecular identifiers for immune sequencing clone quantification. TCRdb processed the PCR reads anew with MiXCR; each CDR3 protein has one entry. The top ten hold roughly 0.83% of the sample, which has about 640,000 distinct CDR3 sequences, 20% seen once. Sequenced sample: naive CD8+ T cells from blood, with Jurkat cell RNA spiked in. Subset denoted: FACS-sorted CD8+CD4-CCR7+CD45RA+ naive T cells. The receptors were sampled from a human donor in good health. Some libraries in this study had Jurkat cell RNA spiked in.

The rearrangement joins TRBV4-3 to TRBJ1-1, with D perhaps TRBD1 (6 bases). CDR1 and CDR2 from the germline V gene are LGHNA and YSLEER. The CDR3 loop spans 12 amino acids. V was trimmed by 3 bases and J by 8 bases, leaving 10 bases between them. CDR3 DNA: TGCGCCAGCAGCCACCGTACAGGGGAAGCTTTCTTT. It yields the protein CASSHRTGEAFF.

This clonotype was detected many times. CDR3 nucleotides: TGCAGTGCTAGAGATTGGCGCAGAGTCAACACTGAAGCTTTCTTT. Its translation: CSARDWRRVNTEAFF. The chain is built from TRBV20-1 and TRBJ1-1; no firm D call. Germline V gene sequence: CDR1 DFQATT, CDR2 SNEGSKA (reference sequence). V gave up 0 bases and J gave up 2 bases, with 13 bases separating them. This CDR3 contains 15 residues.

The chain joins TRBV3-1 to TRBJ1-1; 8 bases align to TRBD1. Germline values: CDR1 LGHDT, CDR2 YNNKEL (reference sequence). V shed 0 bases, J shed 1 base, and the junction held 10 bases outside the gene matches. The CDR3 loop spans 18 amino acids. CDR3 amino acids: CASSQDWDRWLRNTEAFF. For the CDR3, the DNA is TGTGCCAGCAGCCAAGACTGGGACAGGTGGTTAAGGAACACTGAAGCTTTCTTT.

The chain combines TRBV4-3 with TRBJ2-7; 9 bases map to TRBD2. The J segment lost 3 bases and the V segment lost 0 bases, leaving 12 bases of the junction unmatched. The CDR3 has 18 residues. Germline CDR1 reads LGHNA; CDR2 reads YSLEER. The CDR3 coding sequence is TGCGCCAGCAGCCAAGACTTCCCCCGCGGTAGCGGGAGCTACGAGCAGTACTTC. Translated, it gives CASSQDFPRGSGSYEQYF.

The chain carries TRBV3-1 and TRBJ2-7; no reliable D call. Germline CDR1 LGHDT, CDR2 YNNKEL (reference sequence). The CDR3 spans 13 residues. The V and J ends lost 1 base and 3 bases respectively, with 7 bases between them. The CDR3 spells CASSQGANYEQYF. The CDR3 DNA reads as TGTGCCAGCAGCCAAGGTGCCAACTACGAGCAGTACTTC.

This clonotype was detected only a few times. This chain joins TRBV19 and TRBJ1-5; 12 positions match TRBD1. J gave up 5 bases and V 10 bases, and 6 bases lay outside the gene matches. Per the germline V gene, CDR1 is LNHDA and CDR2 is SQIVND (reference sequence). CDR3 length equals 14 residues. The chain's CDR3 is CATGTGGAYQPQHF. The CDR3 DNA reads TGTGCCACCGGGACAGGGGGCGCGTATCAGCCCCAGCATTTT.

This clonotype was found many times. CDR3 protein: CASHLGGQDTQYF. CDR3 DNA sequence: TGTGCCAGCCACCTGGGGGGGCAAGATACGCAGTATTTT. This chain connects TRBV6-2 or TRBV6-3 to TRBJ2-3, with D possibly being TRBD2 (7 bases). V was shortened by 8 bases and J by 5 bases, with 14 bases between the two germline ends. Germline V gives CDR1 MNHEY, CDR2 SVGEGT. This CDR3 contains 13 residues.

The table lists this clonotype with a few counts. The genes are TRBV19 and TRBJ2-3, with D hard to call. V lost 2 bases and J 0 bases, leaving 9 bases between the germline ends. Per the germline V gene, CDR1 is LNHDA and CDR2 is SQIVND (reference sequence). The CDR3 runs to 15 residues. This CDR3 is CASSIWRSSTDTQYF. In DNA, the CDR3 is TGTGCCAGTAGTATATGGCGGTCTAGCACAGATACGCAGTATTTT. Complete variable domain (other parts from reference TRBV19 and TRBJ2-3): DGGITQSPKYLFRKEGQNVTLSCEQNLNHDAMYWYRQDPGQGLRLIYYSQIVNDFQKGDIAEGYSVSREKKESFPLTVTSAQKNPTAFYLCASSIWRSSTDTQYFGPGTRLTVL.

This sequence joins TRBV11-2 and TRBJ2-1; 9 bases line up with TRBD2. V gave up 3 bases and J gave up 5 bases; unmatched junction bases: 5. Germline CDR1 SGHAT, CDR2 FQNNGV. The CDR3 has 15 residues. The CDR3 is CASSFGGGGNNEQFF. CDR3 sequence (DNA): TGTGCCAGCAGCTTTGGCGGGGGGGGGAACAATGAGCAGTTCTTC.

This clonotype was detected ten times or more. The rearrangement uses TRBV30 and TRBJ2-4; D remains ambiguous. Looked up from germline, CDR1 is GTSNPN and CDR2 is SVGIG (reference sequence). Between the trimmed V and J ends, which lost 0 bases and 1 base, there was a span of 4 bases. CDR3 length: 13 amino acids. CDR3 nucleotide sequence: TGTGCCTGGAGTGTAGGGGCCAAAAACATTCAGTACTTC. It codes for CAWSVGAKNIQYF. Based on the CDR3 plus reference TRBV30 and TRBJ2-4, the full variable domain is SQTIHQWPATLVQPVGSPLSLECTVEGTSNPNLYWYRQAAGRGLQLLFYSVGIGQISSEVPQNLSASRPQDRQFILSSKKLLLSDSGFYLCAWSVGAKNIQYFGAGTRLSVL.

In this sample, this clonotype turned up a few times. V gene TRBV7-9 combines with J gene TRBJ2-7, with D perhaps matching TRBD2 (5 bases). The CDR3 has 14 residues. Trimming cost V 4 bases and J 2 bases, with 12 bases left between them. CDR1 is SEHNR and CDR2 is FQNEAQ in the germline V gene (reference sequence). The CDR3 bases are TGTGCCAGCAGCTCCTCGGGAAAGGCCTACGAGCAGTACTTC. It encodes CASSSSGKAYEQYF.

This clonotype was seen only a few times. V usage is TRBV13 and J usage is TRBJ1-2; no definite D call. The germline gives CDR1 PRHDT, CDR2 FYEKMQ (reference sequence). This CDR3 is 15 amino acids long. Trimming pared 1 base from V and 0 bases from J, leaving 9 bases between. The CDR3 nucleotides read TGTGCCAGCAGCTTAGCGAGGAGTTCTAACTATGGCTACACCTTC. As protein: CASSLARSSNYGYTF.